This entry features one T cell receptor beta chain sequence. V trimming: 0 bases; J trimming: 7 bases; junction bases outside the gene matches: 6. CDR3 length equals 16 residues. Germline V CDR1 and CDR2: LNHNV, YYDKDF (reference sequence). This specimen comes from a study of blood T cell repertoires in COVID-19. Overall study context: Whether acute or convalescent, the COVID-19 samples came from the United States, Italy and Spain. T cells, B-cell-depleted T cells, or PBMCs supplied cDNA or gDNA.

Original processing notes: The assay estimated nucleated cells by amplifying reference gene primers. Measured with immunoSEQ multiplex PCR; TCRdb has only the in-frame clones, and not every one. V and J calls and clone size follow that table, whereas D and trimming were derived from the DNA. The table has 100,000 to 150,000 clones, more than 70% seen once. The sequence derives from a man in his fifties with acute or convalescent COVID-19. V and J are TRBV15 and TRBJ2-1, with TRBD2 identical over 10 bases. Sequenced material: peripheral blood. For the CDR3, the DNA is TGTGCCACCAGCAGAGATCGGAGCGGGGGGGTAAATGAGCAGTTCTTC. Residues: CATSRDRSGGVNEQFF.